This T cell receptor beta chain was identified in a study of technical replicates of blood from a few donors (dated by TCRdb to about 2017). The library relied on the immunoSEQ multiplex PCR assay. TCRdb limited this immuneACCESS table to in-frame rearrangements with V and J called. A share of clones is missing; checked studies link under half to unresolved V genes, and the rest is unexplained. This sample gives tens of thousands of clones in total; about 88% of them show up just once. The ten largest account for about 0.41% of the sample. For this clone: Its antigen is currently not known. Per-base qualities were not stored, and no clone one base away is much larger.

Trimming at the junction amounts to 0 bases on V and 7 bases on J, and the germline ends lie 9 bases apart. The germline V gene provides CDR1 SGHTA and CDR2 FQGTGA. The CDR3 runs 14 amino acids, cysteine and phenylalanine included. The read is trimmed to its CDR3 DNA, 42 bases read in frame from base 1. The specimen was T cells isolated from PBMCs. The sequence links TRBV7-3 to TRBJ2-2; D gene: possibly TRBD1, on 5 matching bases. The clonotype comes from a human donor in good health. At the DNA level, the sequence is TGTGCCAGCAGCTTAACAGGGGCCGGCGGGGAGCTGTTTTTT. Its coded protein is CASSLTGAGGELFF.